The 10 T cell receptor beta chains below all came from one sample that was sequenced in a study of T cells in Graves' hyperthyroidism and ophthalmopathy (dated by TCRdb to between 2018 and 2020). The method was multiplex PCR. The sequencer listed for this sample is Illumina HiSeq 2000. Amplification of TCR beta CDR3 regions was carried out from RNA transcripts. The first round of RT-PCR for the TCR CDR3 was performed with the HTBI primer set and the Qiagen OneStep RT-PCR kit. TCRdb redid the processing of the public reads, applying fastp at Q25 and MiXCR, and retained in-frame beta chains. CDR3 protein duplicates are merged, each entry listing the most common genes and DNA. The sample contains a few hundred thousand distinct CDR3 sequences, roughly 46% of them found a single time. The ten largest clones represent about 8% of the sample. The sequenced sample was peripheral blood or thyroid tissue (not recorded which). The source of these receptors is a young woman with Graves' hyperthyroidism.

This clonotype was recorded many times. The chain uses TRBV9 and TRBJ2-5; TRBD2 aligns across 14 bases. The CDR3 is made up of 16 amino acids. The germline V gene has CDR1 SGDLS and CDR2 YYNGEE. V shed 0 bases and J 3 bases; nucleotides not matched to a gene: 1. CDR3 DNA sequence: TGTGCCAGCAGCGTAGGACTAGCGGGAGGGGAAGAGACCCAGTACTTC. This sequence encodes CASSVGLAGGEETQYF.

About this clonotype: Possible read error: a much larger clone is one base away. The chain employs TRBV5-6 and TRBJ1-5, with D uncertain. Per germline, CDR1 SGHDT and CDR2 YYEEEE. The CDR3 extends over 13 amino acids. The CDR3: CASRRGDNQSQHF. CDR3 coding DNA: TGTGCCAGCAGACGTGGGGATAATCAGTCCCAGCATTTT.

This clonotype was detected many times. The chain joins TRBV5-1 to TRBJ1-4; 8 bases match TRBD1. In germline, CDR1 is SGHRS, CDR2 YFSETQ. With 4 bases clipped from V and 4 bases from J, the junction kept 3 bases outside the gene matches. This CDR3 is 14 amino acids long. The CDR3 loop is CASSVGQDNEKLFF. CDR3 bases: TGCGCCAGCAGCGTGGGACAGGATAATGAAAAACTGTTTTTT.

This clonotype was recorded at least ten times. This chain joins TRBV19 and TRBJ2-7, with TRBD1 matching over 9 bases. Germline loops: CDR1 LNHDA, CDR2 SQIVND (reference sequence). This CDR3 contains 13 residues. V was clipped by 3 bases and J by 3 bases; unmatched bases: 0. CDR3 residues: CASSMDRGYEQYF. CDR3 bases: TGTGCCAGTAGTATGGACAGGGGCTACGAGCAGTACTTC. Supplemented by reference TRBV19 and TRBJ2-7, the full variable domain reads DGGITQSPKYLFRKEGQNVTLSCEQNLNHDAMYWYRQDPGQGLRLIYYSQIVNDFQKGDIAEGYSVSREKKESFPLTVTSAQKNPTAFYLCASSMDRGYEQYFGPGTRLTVT.

V and J are TRBV15 and TRBJ1-1, with no clear D. The V gene lost 3 bases and the J gene lost 14 bases, with 25 bases spanning the gap. This CDR3 has 15 residues. The V gene's germline CDR1 is LNHNV and CDR2 YYDKDF (reference sequence). CDR3 sequence reads: CATSSTSGRYNEQFF. The CDR3 nucleotides are TGTGCCACCAGCAGCACTAGCGGGAGGTACAATGAGCAGTTCTTT.

This clonotype was recorded many times. This chain connects TRBV6-4 to TRBJ2-5; 10 bases align to TRBD2. V dropped 3 bases and J dropped 1; count of bases not matched to a gene: 2. Per germline, CDR1 MRHNA and CDR2 SNTAGT. The CDR3 loop spans 15 amino acids. The CDR3 spells CASSELAGAQETQYF. In nucleotides, the CDR3 is TGTGCCAGCAGTGAGCTAGCGGGAGCCCAAGAGACCCAGTACTTC.

V usage is TRBV5-1 and J usage is TRBJ2-7; 9 bases agree with TRBD1. The assigned J gene may be wrong: the sequence end matches TRBJ2-4 better. The CDR3 has 13 residues. Germline V lookup: CDR1 SGHRS, CDR2 YFSETQ. This chain's CDR3 is CASLRQGEYIQYF. As DNA, the CDR3 is TGCGCCAGCCTCAGACAGGGGGAATACATTCAGTACTTC.

V and J are TRBV20-1 and TRBJ2-5; D is perhaps TRBD2 (6 bases). V lost 4 bases to trimming and J lost 4 bases, with 13 bases between them. The CDR3 sequence is 13 residues long. Germline assignment: CDR1 DFQATT and CDR2 SNEGSKA (reference sequence). The DNA for the CDR3 is TGCAGTGCTATTATCCGGGAGCGAGAGACCCAGTACTTC. It codes for CSAIIRERETQYF.

This clonotype showed up many times. This chain joins TRBV7-2 and TRBJ2-5, with 7 bases identical to TRBD1. The CDR3 totals 14 residues. V lost 3 bases and J lost 4; bases outside the gene matches: 5. Germline V gives CDR1 SGHTA, CDR2 FQGNSA. In DNA form, the CDR3 reads TGTGCCAGCAGCTTCGACAGGGACGGAGAGACCCAGTACTTC. Translating it yields CASSFDRDGETQYF.

This clonotype has only a few counts. The chain recombines TRBV12-1 with TRBJ2-7; TRBD2 reflects the table's D call only, with no check against the DNA. TRBV12-1 corresponds to a pseudogene. The CDR3 is 16 residues long. CDR3 residues: CASIHSGDRPHYEQYF. The CDR3 DNA sequence: TGTGCCAGCATCCACAGCGGGGACCGACCCCACTACGAGCAGTACTTC.